Below are 24 T cell receptor beta chains sequenced from a single sample in a study of blood T cell repertoires in COVID-19. Clones were read by immunoSEQ multiplex PCR, and TCRdb kept only the in-frame ones, dropping some. The table has more than 200,000 clones, around 86% seen once. What was sequenced was peripheral blood. The receptors come from a woman aged 60-70 years with COVID-19, enrolled during active disease.

The chain couples TRBV5-4 to TRBJ2-3, with 12 bases that match TRBD1. CDR1 and CDR2 (germline): SGHNT, YYREEE (reference sequence). The CDR3 totals 17 residues. V shed 0 bases and J 11 bases; nucleotides not matched to a gene: 13. CDR3 loop: CASSLGPGTGGFEGQYF. The CDR3 DNA sequence: TGTGCCAGCAGCTTGGGGCCCGGGACAGGGGGCTTTGAGGGGCAGTATTTT.

The chain employs TRBV6-2 or TRBV6-3 and TRBJ2-1; no definite D call. The V end lost 6 bases, the J end lost 7 bases, and 10 bases lay between the germline ends. Germline CDR1 and CDR2: MNHEY and SVGEGT. This CDR3 is built from 12 residues. The CDR3 DNA reads as TGTGCCAGCAGCCGAGGTACAAATGAGCAGTTCTTC. Its translation: CASSRGTNEQFF.

The CDR3 loop is CATSRVRGDAHSPLHF. The CDR3 nucleotides read TGTGCCACCAGCAGAGTACGGGGGGACGCACATTCACCCCTCCACTTT. V gene TRBV15 combines with J gene TRBJ1-6; possible D gene TRBD1, 5 bases. Per the germline V gene, CDR1 is LNHNV and CDR2 is YYDKDF (reference sequence). The CDR3 sequence is 16 residues long. Trimming removed 1 base at V and 8 bases at J, with 15 bases between.

The chain employs TRBV28 and TRBJ1-1; 8 bases line up with TRBD1. With V trimmed by 6 bases and J by 6 bases, 6 bases remained unmatched. In germline, CDR1 is MDHEN, CDR2 SYDVKM. The CDR3 extends over 13 amino acids. The CDR3 is CASRVGQGPEAFF. The DNA for the CDR3 is TGTGCCAGCAGAGTCGGACAGGGCCCTGAAGCTTTCTTT.

The chain employs TRBV27 and TRBJ2-7; TRBD2 matches 14 bases. The CDR3 is 14 residues long. The germline gives CDR1 MNHEY, CDR2 SMNVEV (reference sequence). V shed 6 bases and J 5 bases; nucleotides not matched to a gene: 3. For the CDR3, the DNA is TGTGCCAGCAGGGGACTAGCGGGAGCCAACGAGCAGTACTTC. It is translated as CASRGLAGANEQYF.

V usage is TRBV6-5 and J usage is TRBJ1-1; the D gene is possibly TRBD1 (6 bases). CDR3 size: 16 residues. CDR1 and CDR2 (germline): MNHEY, SVGAGI. V was shortened by 0 bases and J by 5 bases, with 16 bases between the two germline ends. The CDR3 protein is CASSYSQLGASTEAFF. Here the CDR3 DNA reads TGTGCCAGCAGTTACTCCCAATTGGGGGCAAGTACTGAAGCTTTCTTT.

In its sample, this clone was seen once. This rearrangement joins TRBV19 to TRBJ1-1; D perhaps matches TRBD1 (5 bases). From germline, CDR1 is LNHDA and CDR2 SQIVND (reference sequence). V was shortened by 6 bases and J by 2 bases, with 13 bases between the two germline ends. CDR3 size: 14 residues. The CDR3 DNA reads TGTGCCAGTAGCGCGGGACGGACAAACACTGAAGCTTTCTTT. This gives the protein CASSAGRTNTEAFF.

The chain carries TRBV27 and TRBJ2-5; D may be TRBD2 (6 bases). V lost 4 bases to trimming and J lost 5 bases, with 8 bases between them. Germline V CDR1 and CDR2: MNHEY, SMNVEV (reference sequence). The CDR3 loop spans 12 amino acids. CDR3 in DNA: TGTGCCAGCAGTTCGGGGAGGGAGACCCAGTACTTC. Translation: CASSSGRETQYF.

CDR3 coding DNA: TGTGCCTGGAGTGCCGGACAGGGATGGACTGAAGCTTTCTTT. Translated: CAWSAGQGWTEAFF. The chain links TRBV30 to TRBJ1-1, with 8 bases fitting TRBD1. The germline V gene has CDR1 GTSNPN and CDR2 SVGIG (reference sequence). The V gene end was trimmed by 1 base and the J gene end by 5 bases; junction bases not matched to a gene: 6. The CDR3 contains 14 residues.

This clone was counted once. In nucleotides, the CDR3 is TGTGCCAGCAGCCCCGGTGGGGCCGGGGCCAACGTCCTGACTTTC. It yields the protein CASSPGGAGANVLTF. The J gene is TRBJ2-6, the V gene TRBV7-3, with D possibly being TRBD1 (5 bases). With 5 bases removed from V and 4 bases from J, the gap between germline ends came to 12 bases. CDR1 and CDR2 from the germline V gene are SGHTA and FQGTGA. The CDR3 length is 15 residues.

The chain joins TRBV27 to TRBJ1-2; TRBD1 agrees at 11 bases. Germline CDR1 and CDR2: MNHEY and SMNVEV (reference sequence). The CDR3 runs 14 residues. The V segment lost 5 bases and the J segment 8 bases; nucleotides outside the gene matches: 7. CDR3 nucleotides: TGTGCCAGCAGTCCCGGACAGGGGGCGCGGGGCTACACCTTC. The encoded protein is CASSPGQGARGYTF.

The rearrangement links TRBV7-2 to TRBJ2-1; 9 nucleotides match TRBD2. The CDR3 length is 15 residues. Germline values: CDR1 SGHTA, CDR2 FQGNSA. With 1 base clipped from V and 8 bases from J, the junction kept 6 bases outside the gene matches. CDR3 region: CASSLDFSGSYEQFF. The DNA of the CDR3 is TGTGCCAGCAGCTTAGATTTTAGCGGGAGTTATGAGCAGTTCTTC.

The chain couples TRBV11-2 to TRBJ2-3; D possibly corresponds to TRBD1 (6 bases). The CDR3 length is 16 residues. Looked up from germline, CDR1 is SGHAT and CDR2 is FQNNGV. V lost 1 base, J lost 0 bases, and 11 bases lay in between. CDR3: CASSLVRGLSTDTQYF. DNA of the CDR3: TGTGCCAGCAGCTTAGTCAGGGGCCTCAGCACAGATACGCAGTATTTT.

The rearrangement joins TRBV5-4 to TRBJ2-1, with 12 bases that match TRBD2. From germline, CDR1 is SGHNT and CDR2 YYREEE (reference sequence). The CDR3 loop spans 15 amino acids. Germline trimming cut 0 bases from V and 5 bases from J; bases unmatched to any gene: 0. The CDR3 spells CASSLGLAGDNEQFF. Here the CDR3 DNA reads TGTGCCAGCAGCTTGGGACTAGCGGGGGACAATGAGCAGTTCTTC. The full variable domain, rest sourced from reference TRBV5-4 and TRBJ2-1, is ETGVTQSPTHLIKTRGQQVTLRCSSQSGHNTVSWYQQALGQGPQFIFQYYREEENGRGNFPPRFSGLQFPNYSSELNVNALELDDSALYLCASSLGLAGDNEQFFGPGTRLTVL.

The CDR3 here is CASPLAESTDTQYF. The CDR3 DNA follows: TGTGCCAGCCCCCTCGCGGAAAGCACAGATACGCAGTATTTT. V gene TRBV6-5 combines with J gene TRBJ2-3; D is undetermined. This CDR3 has 14 amino acids. V dropped 8 bases and J dropped 0 bases, with 12 bases sitting between them. From germline, CDR1 is MNHEY and CDR2 SVGAGI.

This chain uses TRBV27 with TRBJ2-3; 8 bases align to TRBD1. J was trimmed by 2 bases and V by 4 bases; bases with no gene match: 8. This CDR3 is built from 16 residues. Germline assignment: CDR1 MNHEY and CDR2 SMNVEV (reference sequence). The CDR3 region is CASSYLGQVSTDTQYF. The DNA of the CDR3 is TGTGCCAGCAGTTACTTGGGACAGGTGTCCACAGATACGCAGTATTTT.

CDR3 loop: CASRPGTPYEQYF. The CDR3 nucleotides read TGTGCCAGCAGGCCGGGGACTCCATACGAGCAGTACTTC. The chain has TRBV6-5 and TRBJ2-7, with D possibly being TRBD2 (6 bases). Germline V lookup: CDR1 MNHEY, CDR2 SVGAGI. This CDR3 contains 13 residues. The V end lost 6 bases, the J end lost 4 bases, and 13 bases lay between the germline ends.

The chain has TRBV2 and TRBJ1-5; D gene ambiguous. The CDR3 loop spans 13 amino acids. Germline assignment: CDR1 SNHLY and CDR2 FYNNEI. Trimming left V 6 bases short and J 9 bases short, with 15 bases between. CDR3 in DNA: TGTGCCAGCAGGGGCTCCGTGGATGGGCCCCAGCATTTT. Its protein is CASRGSVDGPQHF.

Regarding this clone: Within the sample, other DNA sequences also encode this same CDR3. The chain combines TRBV28 with TRBJ1-1, with a possible D match to TRBD1 (6 bases). CDR1 is MDHEN and CDR2 is SYDVKM in the germline V gene. This CDR3 spans 14 amino acids. Trimming pared 3 bases from V and 2 bases from J, leaving 10 bases between. The DNA for the CDR3 is TGTGCCAGCAGTTTGGACAGAATAAACACTGAAGCTTTCTTT. It specifies CASSLDRINTEAFF.

This clone has a single count. The chain joins TRBV24-1 to TRBJ2-2; the D gene is possibly TRBD1 (5 bases). Trimming took 2 bases from V and 2 from J, leaving 11 bases between them. The CDR3 is 16 amino acids. Per the germline V gene, CDR1 is KGHDR and CDR2 is SFDVKD. CDR3 in DNA: TGTGCCACCAGTGATTGGGGCCTGGTTAACACCGGGGAGCTGTTTTTT. Protein sequence: CATSDWGLVNTGELFF.

The rearrangement links TRBV5-1 to TRBJ1-5; 8 bases are a match to TRBD1. The CDR3 is 15 amino acids. With V trimmed by 4 bases and J by 6 bases, 9 bases remained unmatched. Germline assignment: CDR1 SGHRS and CDR2 YFSETQ. CDR3 coding DNA: TGCGCCAGCAGCCCCGCAGGGGGCTATGGTCAGCCCCAGCATTTT. This codes for CASSPAGGYGQPQHF.

The rearrangement links TRBV11-3 to TRBJ2-5; D remains unclear. CDR1 SGHNT and CDR2 YENEEA come from the germline V gene. This CDR3 comprises 13 residues. Trimming took off 2 bases at V and 5 bases at J, with 9 bases between the two ends. The CDR3 DNA reads as TGTGCCAGCAGCTTAAGTGGTCGGGAGACCCAGTACTTC. As protein: CASSLSGRETQYF.

The rearrangement joins TRBV24-1 to TRBJ1-5; no definite D call. Trimming pared 4 bases from V and 7 bases from J, leaving 13 bases between. This CDR3 comprises 14 residues. CDR1 is KGHDR, CDR2 SFDVKD, per germline. As DNA, the CDR3 is TGTGCCACCAGTGACTCGGGTTCTCCGCAGCCCCAGCATTTT. Its protein product is CATSDSGSPQPQHF.

V gene TRBV28 combines with J gene TRBJ1-3; 10 bases map to TRBD1. V lost 0 bases to trimming and J lost 4 bases; unmatched junction nucleotides: 6. The germline gives CDR1 MDHEN, CDR2 SYDVKM. CDR3 length: 17 residues. The CDR3 DNA follows: TGTGCCAGCAGTTTATGGGACAGGGGGTATGGAGGAAACACCATATATTTT. This gives the protein CASSLWDRGYGGNTIYF.